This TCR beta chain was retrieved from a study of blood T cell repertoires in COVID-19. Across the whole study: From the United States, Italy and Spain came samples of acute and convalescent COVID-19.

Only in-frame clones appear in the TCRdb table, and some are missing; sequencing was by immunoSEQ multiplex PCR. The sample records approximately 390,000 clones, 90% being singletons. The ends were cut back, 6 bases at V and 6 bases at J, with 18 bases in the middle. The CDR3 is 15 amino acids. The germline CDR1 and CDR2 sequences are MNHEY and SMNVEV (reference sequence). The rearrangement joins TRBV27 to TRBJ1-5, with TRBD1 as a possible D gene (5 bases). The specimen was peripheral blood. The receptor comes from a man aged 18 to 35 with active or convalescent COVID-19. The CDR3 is CASSPGGLAPQPQHF. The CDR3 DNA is TGTGCCAGCAGCCCCGGGGGTTTAGCACCTCAGCCCCAGCATTTT.